This T cell receptor (beta chain) was sequenced during a study of blood T cell repertoires in COVID-19. There are 13 residues in the CDR3. Germline values: CDR1 MDHEN, CDR2 SYDVKM. V gave up 6 bases and J gave up 4 bases; unmatched junction bases: 5. The protocol was immunoSEQ multiplex PCR, while the TCRdb copy is restricted to in-frame clones and leaves out a portion. The sample contains about 45,000 clones, approximately 86% of which appear only once. Sequencing input: peripheral blood. This chain uses TRBV28 with TRBJ1-2; 7 nucleotides align to TRBD1. The sequence was collected from a man older than 75 in a cohort sampled during active COVID-19. CDR3 nucleotide sequence: TGTGCCAGCAGGATAGGGACAGTCTATGGCTACACCTTC. Protein sequence: CASRIGTVYGYTF.